Here is one T cell receptor beta chain with its context. Antigen: not known. With V trimmed by 6 bases and J by 6 bases, 5 bases remained unmatched. The CDR3 covers 14 residues. Germline CDR1 and CDR2: SNHLY and FYNNEI. TCRdb processed the reads anew with MiXCR; each CDR3 protein has one entry. Here the sample spans around 900,000 distinct CDR3 sequences, roughly a third being singletons. The record originates from a study of T cell repertoires in cytomegalovirus infection. The J gene is TRBJ1-4, the V gene TRBV2; 9 bases agree with TRBD1. The material sequenced was cultured CD8+ T cells from PBMCs, taken from culture after CMV antigen stimulation. This receptor was obtained from a human donor in good health (CMV status not recorded). Some clones in this sample may be carry-over from other donors' samples. The CDR3 nucleotides read TGTGCCAGCAGATTGACAGGGGGAGATGAAAAACTGTTTTTT. Its protein is CASRLTGGDEKLFF. The full variable domain, in which reference TRBV2 and TRBJ1-4 provide the parts outside the CDR3, is EPEVTQTPSHQVTQMGQEVILRCVPISNHLYFYWYRQILGQKVEFLVSFYNNEISEKSEIFDDQFSVERPDGSNFTLKIRSTKLEDSAMYFCASRLTGGDEKLFFGSGTQLSVL.